This T cell receptor (beta chain) was captured in a study of shared clonotypes between healthy human individuals. With regard to this clone: The target antigen is unknown.

CD45RO-negative CD8 cells positively selected for CCR7 made up the naive population, which excluded terminally differentiated effector memory CD45RA+ cells. Clones were read by immunoSEQ multiplex PCR, and TCRdb kept only the in-frame ones, dropping some. Altogether about 590,000 clones are present, around 95% being singletons, with the ten largest covering about 0.11%. Study outcomes and limitations: Across several donors, naive CD4 shared 5% to 5.5%, naive CD8 over 3%, memory CD4 about 2.5%, memory CD8 0.4%.

The CDR3 has 15 residues. J was trimmed by 5 bases and V by 1 base; bases with no gene match: 5. Germline loops: CDR1 ENHRY, CDR2 SYGVKD. The source of this sequence is a woman in her twenties or thirties in good health. The chain recombines TRBV10-3 with TRBJ2-7; 10 bases are a match to TRBD1. The sample was naive CD8+ T cells sorted from blood. The CDR3: CAISEFGTGVHEQYF. The CDR3 coding sequence is TGTGCCATCAGTGAGTTTGGGACAGGGGTCCACGAGCAGTACTTC.